Shown below are 12 T cell receptor beta chains from a single sample sequenced in a study of beta chain features in type 1 diabetes (dated by TCRdb to the late 2010s). Libraries were prepared through the immunoSEQ multiplex PCR assay. The High Capacity cDNA Reverse Transcription Kit was used to reverse transcribe all of the isolated RNA, meaning that expressed TCRB transcripts were what got sequenced. Drawn from immuneACCESS, this table holds only the in-frame rearrangements with V and J called that TCRdb kept. Clones are partly lost; checked studies trace under half to an unresolved V gene and leave the rest unexplained. For this sample there are 500,000 to 700,000 clones; about 14% appear just once. The ten largest clones add up to around 0.095% of the sample. Input material: naive CD4+ T cells from blood. The meaning of the sample's cell subset or site label: true naive CD4+ T cells. These receptors were collected from a man between 18 and 35 years old in good health.

The chain is built from TRBV19 and TRBJ1-2; 7 nucleotides align to TRBD1. Germline CDR1 and CDR2: LNHDA and SQIVND (reference sequence). CDR3 length equals 14 residues. With V trimmed by 6 bases and J by 6 bases, 10 bases remained unmatched. CDR3 amino acids: CASRTGQPGNGYTF. CDR3 DNA sequence: TGTGCCAGTAGGACAGGGCAACCCGGGAATGGCTACACCTTC.

V usage is TRBV30 and J usage is TRBJ1-5, with 10 bases lining up with TRBD1. The CDR3 consists of 17 residues. Per germline, CDR1 GTSNPN and CDR2 SVGIG (reference sequence). The ends lost 0 bases at V and 6 bases at J; junction bases unmatched: 11. The CDR3 DNA follows: TGTGCCTGGAGTGTGACGATGGGGACAGGGGCCATTCAGCCCCAGCATTTT. Translating gives CAWSVTMGTGAIQPQHF.

The V call is TRBV6-5, the J call TRBJ2-1, with 8 bases fitting TRBD1. Germline lookup yields CDR1 MNHEY and CDR2 SVGAGI. V shed 9 bases and J 1 base; nucleotides not matched to a gene: 5. The CDR3 extends over 14 amino acids. CDR3 amino acids: CARNRDRSYNEQFF. For the CDR3, the DNA is TGTGCCAGGAACAGGGACAGGTCCTACAATGAGCAGTTCTTC.

This clone has more than one count but fewer than ten. The chain couples TRBV30 to TRBJ1-1; D is ambiguous. Trimming shortened V by 7 bases and J by 7 bases, and 22 bases separated the two germline ends. CDR3 length: 14 residues. Germline V gene lookup returns CDR1 GTSNPN and CDR2 SVGIG (reference sequence). The CDR3 protein is CAYIPRLLRGEAFF. The CDR3 DNA follows: TGTGCCTACATCCCGAGACTTCTTCGGGGTGAAGCTTTCTTT.

The chain is built from TRBV5-1 and TRBJ1-4; weak D call: TRBD1 (5 bases). Trimming took off 6 bases at V and 0 bases at J, with 15 bases between the two ends. The germline gives CDR1 SGHRS, CDR2 YFSETQ. CDR3 length: 16 amino acids. This chain's CDR3 is CASTLGGTATNEKLFF. DNA for the CDR3: TGCGCCAGCACCCTGGGGGGAACAGCAACTAATGAAAAACTGTTTTTT.

This clone was seen more than once but under ten times. The V gene is TRBV9, the J gene TRBJ2-4; the D gene is possibly TRBD1 (6 bases). This CDR3 has 15 amino acids. Trimming pared 0 bases from V and 9 bases from J, leaving 16 bases between. Germline CDR1 reads SGDLS; CDR2 reads YYNGEE. This CDR3 reads CASSVGPDSLSIQYF. The CDR3 bases are TGTGCCAGCAGCGTAGGGCCGGACAGCTTGAGCATTCAGTACTTC.

The rearrangement uses TRBV7-8 and TRBJ2-2, with D unresolved. V lost 7 bases, J lost 9 bases, and 9 bases lay in between. Per germline, CDR1 SGHVS and CDR2 FQNEAQ. The CDR3 spans 11 residues. In DNA form, the CDR3 reads TGTGCCAGCACCTCACTCCGGGAGCTGTTTTTT. Translation gives CASTSLRELFF.

This chain uses TRBV2 with TRBJ2-1; 9 bases agree with TRBD2. Germline V CDR1 and CDR2: SNHLY, FYNNEI. Trimming cost V 5 bases and J 6 bases; bases outside gene matches: 14. CDR3 length: 17 residues. In DNA, the CDR3 is TGTGCCAGCAGTCTGCACCTAGCGGGGTCCTCCCCCAATGAGCAGTTCTTC. This sequence encodes CASSLHLAGSSPNEQFF.

The chain couples TRBV27 to TRBJ1-2; 7 bases are shared with TRBD1. The CDR3 loop spans 16 amino acids. Germline CDR1 is MNHEY and CDR2 is SMNVEV (reference sequence). Trimming at V came to 5 bases and at J to 0 bases, leaving 9 bases not matched to a gene. The CDR3 protein is CASSRTGPGANYGYTF. The CDR3, as DNA: TGTGCCAGCAGTCGGACAGGTCCAGGGGCTAACTATGGCTACACCTTC.

The sample holds a few counts of this clone. For the CDR3, the DNA is TGTGCCAGCGCCCGGGGAGATACGCAGTATTTT. It encodes CASARGDTQYF. The rearrangement links TRBV4-2 to TRBJ2-3; D is perhaps TRBD2 (5 bases). Germline V gene data show CDR1 as LGHNA and CDR2 as YNFKEQ. Trimming left V 8 bases short and J 5 bases short, with 8 bases between. CDR3 length: 11 amino acids.

This clone appeared a few times. The CDR3 DNA sequence: TGTGCCAGCAGCCGAGACAGGGAAGAGACCCAGTACTTC. This gives the protein CASSRDREETQYF. The rearrangement joins TRBV5-4 to TRBJ2-5; 7 bases fit TRBD1. CDR1 SGHNT and CDR2 YYREEE come from the germline V gene (reference sequence). J gave up 3 bases and V 4 bases, and 3 bases lay outside the gene matches. The CDR3 contains 13 residues.

This clone was recorded a few times. This sequence joins TRBV4-3 and TRBJ1-2, with D tentatively TRBD1 (5 bases). Germline V gene sequence: CDR1 LGHNA, CDR2 YSLEER. CDR3 length: 16 amino acids. Trimming cost V 1 base and J 1 base, with 13 bases left between them. The CDR3 bases are TGCGCCAGCAGCCAAGGAGACAGAAATCTTAACTATGGCTACACCTTC. It encodes CASSQGDRNLNYGYTF.